A selection of T cell receptor beta chains follows, all from one sample in a study of Graves' ophthalmopathy and Graves' hyperthyroidism. TCRdb passed the multiplex PCR reads through MiXCR, listing each CDR3 protein once. The sample shows roughly 1.1 million distinct CDR3 sequences, about 40% of them seen only once. Specimen: peripheral blood or thyroid tissue (not recorded which). The receptor set was obtained from an adult man with Graves' hyperthyroidism. Each CDR3 is given with its conserved first and last residue. A D gene is named only where the DNA matches it firmly. Size values are once, few and many counts, or a class for expanded clones, and some rows have none.

>12|TRBJ2-7|NA|NA|TRBV7-8
TGTGCCAGCACCCCCGGGGACTACGAGCAGTACTTC
CASTPGDYEQYF
>16|TRBJ1-2|TRBD1|many|TRBV19
TGTGCCAGTAGTCCCGCCGGGACAGGGAAGGGATATGGCTACACCTTC
CASSPAGTGKGYGYTF
>15|TRBJ2-7|TRBD1|many|TRBV25-1
TGTGCCAGCAGTGGCTACGGGACAGGGGACCTAGAGCAGTACTTC
CASSGYGTGDLEQYF
>13|TRBJ2-5|NA|NA|TRBV5-1
TGCGCCAGCAGCTTGCAGTCCCGAGAGACCCAGTACTTC
CASSLQSRETQYF
>13|TRBJ1-4|TRBD1|NA|TRBV9
TGTGCCAGCAGCGCCGAGGGGGCTCCAAAACTGTTTTTT
CASSAEGAPKLFF
>13|TRBJ1-1|NA|NA|TRBV29-1
TGCAGCGTTACAGAGGACCTAAACACTGAAGCTTTCTTT
CSVTEDLNTEAFF
>14|TRBJ1-1|NA|many|TRBV12-3/TRBV12-4
TGTGCCAGCACTTGGGCAGGGCTGGACACTGAAGCTTTCTTT
CASTWAGLDTEAFF
>15|TRBJ1-5|NA|NA|TRBV25-1
TGTGCCAGCAGTTTATTGGACGAAGGGAATCAGCCCCAGCATTTT
CASSLLDEGNQPQHF
>12|TRBJ2-3|NA|NA|TRBV7-2
TGTGCCAGCAGCCAGTACACAGATACGCAGTATTTT
CASSQYTDTQYF
>16|TRBJ1-6|TRBD1|few|TRBV4-3
TGCGCCAGCAGCCAACAAGGACAGGGAGATAATTCACCCCTCCACTTT
CASSQQGQGDNSPLHF
>13|TRBJ1-2|NA|NA|TRBV29-1
TGCAGCGTGGCCGGGACATGGAACTATGGCTACACCTTC
CSVAGTWNYGYTF
>12|TRBJ1-2|NA|NA|TRBV7-9
TGTGCCAGCAGCGTGAGGGGCGATGGCTACACCTTC
CASSVRGDGYTF
>13|TRBJ2-7|NA|many|TRBV6-5
TGTGCCAGCAGCACCCCAGGAACCTACGAGCAGTACTTC
CASSTPGTYEQYF
>14|TRBJ2-7|TRBD2|NA|TRBV29-1
TGCAGCGTAACCGGGACTAGCGGGAACTACGAGCAGTACTTC
CSVTGTSGNYEQYF
>17|TRBJ2-3|NA|NA|TRBV12-3/TRBV12-4
TGTGCCAGCAGTTTAAGGTGGGAGCGTACCCTGGCAGATACGCAGTATTTT
CASSLRWERTLADTQYF
>17|TRBJ1-5|NA|few|TRBV20-1
TGCAGTGCTAGTGTCCAAGGGGCAGGAGCTAGCAATCAGCCCCAGCATTTT
CSASVQGAGASNQPQHF
>14|TRBJ2-2|NA|many|TRBV5-1
TGCGCCAGCAGCTTCAGGGGAAACACCGGGGAGCTGTTTTTT
CASSFRGNTGELFF
>16|TRBJ2-2|TRBD2|many|TRBV7-3
TGTGCCAGCAGCTCTAGCGGGAGTACCCACACCGGGGAGCTGTTTTTT
CASSSSGSTHTGELFF
>15|TRBJ2-6|NA|many|TRBV10-3
TGTGCCATCAGTGTAACAGGGTCTGGGGCCAACGTCCTGACTTTC
CAISVTGSGANVLTF
>14|TRBJ1-3|NA|many|TRBV12-3/TRBV12-4
TGTGCCAGCAGCTTGACAGACTCTGGAAACACCATATATTTT
CASSLTDSGNTIYF
>15|TRBJ1-2|NA|NA|TRBV4-2
TGTGCCGGCAGCCAACCCGGGATTCAAGGCTCTGGCTACACCTTC
CAGSQPGIQGSGYTF
>13|TRBJ1-2|NA|many|TRBV5-8
TGTGCCAGCAGCTTGGAAACAGCTTATGGCTACACCTTC
CASSLETAYGYTF